This T cell receptor (beta chain) was recorded in a study of shared clonotypes between healthy human individuals. Findings and limits, study-wide: As a rule, naive subsets had a larger estimated richness than memory subsets. Sequencing depth was a factor that was expected to affect clonotype sharing among donors.

Sequencing was performed with immunoSEQ multiplex PCR; in TCRdb, only in-frame clones are kept and a portion is missing. The sample has 2 million to 2.5 million clones; 90% to 96% are singletons. In regard to this clone: Its matching antigen is unknown. The sample has other DNA sequences that encode this CDR3 too.

This CDR3 spans 13 amino acids. V was shortened by 1 base and J by 6 bases, with 7 bases between the two germline ends. Germline CDR1 and CDR2: GTSNPN and SVGIG (reference sequence). The chain carries TRBV30 and TRBJ1-6; D possibly corresponds to TRBD1 (5 bases). Input material: naive CD4+ T cells sorted from blood. Subset in this sample: CD45RA+ positively selected. This receptor was identified in a man between 18 and 29 years old in good health. The CDR3 region has the DNA TGTGCCTGGAGTGGGCAGGGTAATTCACCCCTCCACTTT. Its protein product is CAWSGQGNSPLHF.